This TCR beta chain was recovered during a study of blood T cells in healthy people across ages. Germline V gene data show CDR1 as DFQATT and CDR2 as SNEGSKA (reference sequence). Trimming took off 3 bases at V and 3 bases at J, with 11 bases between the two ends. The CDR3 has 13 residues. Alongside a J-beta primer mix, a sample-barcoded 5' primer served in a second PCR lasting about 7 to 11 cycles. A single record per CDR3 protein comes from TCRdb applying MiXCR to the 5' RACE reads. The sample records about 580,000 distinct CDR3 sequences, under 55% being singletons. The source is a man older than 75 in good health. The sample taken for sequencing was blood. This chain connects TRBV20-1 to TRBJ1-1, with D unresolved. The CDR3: CSASGQSDTEAFF. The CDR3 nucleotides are TGCAGTGCTAGTGGGCAGAGTGACACTGAAGCTTTCTTT.